This T cell receptor beta chain is from a study of T cell responses to AZD1222 COVID-19 vaccine listed by TCRdb under 2021. Concerning the study at large: TCR sequencing covered 230 to 250 trial participants: 200 to 220 given two doses of AZD1222 and approximately 25 given two doses of MenACWY control vaccine. Enrollment into the trials was organized by age into subgroups of 18-55, 56-69 and 70-plus years, and those subgroups contained roughly 150, 30 and 60 TCR-sequenced participants, respectively. Overall study results and their limits: Conclusions about previously exposed vaccinees are limited because only six or seven AZD1222 recipients were SARS-CoV-2 seropositive at baseline. Spike-specific TCR breadth and depth rose significantly after two AZD1222 doses compared with day 0 and with MenACWY recipients. The 56-69-year group was small, and its depth increase did not reach significance, likely because of low power. Nearly half of unique spike-specific TCRs reportedly recognized epitopes outside regions mutated in the B.1.351 and B.1.1.7 variants. Participants were mostly white British, with more females than males. The authors suggested clonal diversity may have been underestimated. The vaccine-associated CD4 TCRs covered the entire spike protein, and the dominant responses fell in regions 160-218 and 743-854. Because no day 14 peak-response samples were available, repertoires were characterized only after the peak T cell response.

CDR3 length: 16 amino acids, cysteine to phenylalanine. CDR3 DNA is the only sequence kept; it has 48 bases, read in frame from the first base. Trimming at the junction amounts to 5 bases on V and 1 base on J, and the germline ends lie 14 bases apart. The germline V gene gives CDR1 as SGHNT and CDR2 as YENEEA. The CDR3 regions of human TCRbeta chains were analyzed by immunosequencing. As for the original processing: Repertoire TCRs were matched against a reference library of SARS-CoV-2-specific TCRs generated with the MIRA antigen-specificity platform. Breadth meant the fraction of unique TCRs that were SARS-CoV-2-associated, whereas depth meant the fraction of total T cells that were SARS-CoV-2-associated. Using the MIRA data, each spike-specific TCR was mapped to the spike region that the TCR reacts to and placed in a CD4 or CD8 class. Log10-transformed breadth and depth values were compared by one-way ANOVA with Sidak's multiple comparisons tests. The table was pulled from immuneACCESS by TCRdb, which kept in-frame rearrangements only. Such tables lose some clones; where checked, under half of the loss comes from unresolved V genes, and the rest has no known cause. V, J and clone size derive from that table, while D and trimming were established from the DNA sequence. This sample comprises just over 90,000 clones, around 89% of them detected only once. The ten biggest clones cover roughly 2.4% of the sample.

The sample's time point label, decoded: about 28 days (+/-7) after the second vaccine dose. Because spike-specific TCR depth and breadth did not differ between the two schedules, AZD1222 recipients who got a second dose at roughly 4 weeks were pooled with those who got a second dose at roughly 12 weeks. Vaccinee samples came from UK trials COV001 and COV002, including a single-blind randomized controlled phase 2/3 trial of AZD1222 (ChAdOx1 nCoV-19) in healthy adults. For TCRbeta chain sequencing, PBMC samples were collected from trial participants at day 0 and at day 28 after the second dose. Comment on this clone: The antigen it recognizes is unknown. Qualities for individual bases were not recorded, and no much larger clone is one base off.

The rearrangement combines TRBV11-3 with TRBJ2-2; the D gene cannot be resolved beyond TRBD1 or TRBD2, each matching 7 bases. The source is an adult who received the AZD1222 COVID-19 vaccine. Sequences were derived from peripheral blood, sampled 28 days after the second AZD1222 dose. At the DNA level, the sequence is TGTGCCAGCAGCCCCAGGGGGGGAGAGAACACCGGGGAGCTGTTTTTT. This encodes CASSPRGGENTGELFF. Beyond the CDR3, the reference TRBV11-3 and TRBJ2-2 genes provide the residues; the full variable domain reads: EAGVVQSPRYKIIEKKQPVAFWCNPISGHNTLYWYLQNLGQGPELLIRYENEEAVDDSQLPKDRFSAERLKGVDSTLKIQPAELGDSAVYLCASSPRGGENTGELFFGEGSRLTVL.